The sequence of this T cell receptor (beta chain) was determined in a study of neoadjuvant anti-PD-1 for oral cavity cancer. Sample time point: after neoadjuvant nivolumab, at surgical resection. This CDR3 spans 15 amino acids. V was pared by 0 bases and J by 5 bases, with 12 bases between. Germline lookup yields CDR1 SGHDT and CDR2 YYEEEE. The table came from immunoSEQ multiplex PCR; TCRdb's copy has only in-frame clones and leaves some out. Of over 65,000 clones listed, 85% to 90% are singletons. The chain links TRBV5-6 to TRBJ1-3; D unresolved. The sequence derives from a person aged 35-79 years with oral cavity squamous cell carcinoma. The starting material was PBMCs, obtained after nivolumab (anti-PD-1) treatment. The CDR3 spells CASSLAGGIRNTIYF. CDR3 DNA: TGTGCCAGCAGCTTGGCTGGAGGGATTAGAAACACCATATATTTT.